Sequencing of this T cell receptor beta chain was carried out in a study of metastatic and nonmetastatic thyroid tumors. At the level of the study: Comparative analysis of repertoires was undertaken across blood and tumor or nodule tissue obtained from malignant and benign thyroid patients.

Germline V gene lookup returns CDR1 MNHNS and CDR2 SASEGT. With 4 bases clipped from V and 5 bases from J, the junction kept 5 bases outside the gene matches. The CDR3 sequence is 14 residues long. Through MiXCR, TCRdb re-clonotyped the PCR reads. The sample comprises some 40,000 clones, less than 20% of which are singletons, and less than 4.5% rests with the top ten. This clone occurred a few times. All patients reached thyroid surgery having received no treatment beforehand. The sequence came from a female donor with papillary thyroid cancer or a benign thyroid nodule (not recorded which). Some clones in this sample may be carry-over from other donors' samples. The chain uses TRBV6-1 and TRBJ2-3; TRBD1 matches at 8 bases. Sequencing input: blood. The DNA of the CDR3 is TGTGCCAGCAGTGCCGGACAGGGTGTAGATACGCAGTATTTT. Its translation: CASSAGQGVDTQYF.